A single sample gave rise to the 25 T cell receptor beta chains below, sequenced in a study of T cell responses to AZD1222 COVID-19 vaccine. Assay: immunoSEQ multiplex PCR; the TCRdb copy retains only in-frame clones and omits some. The sample shows 45,000 or so clones, roughly 91% of them seen only once. Sequences were derived from peripheral blood, sampled 28 days after the second AZD1222 dose. These receptors originate from an adult who received the AZD1222 COVID-19 vaccine.

The rearrangement uses TRBV5-4 and TRBJ2-3; 9 bases line up with TRBD1. This CDR3 has 15 residues. Trimming at V came to 4 bases and at J to 5 bases, leaving 8 bases not matched to a gene. Germline assignment: CDR1 SGHNT and CDR2 YYREEE (reference sequence). The CDR3 spells CASSTDRGEGDTQYF. The CDR3 nucleotides are TGTGCCAGCAGCACGGACAGGGGAGAAGGAGATACGCAGTATTTT.

The rearrangement joins TRBV29-1 to TRBJ1-2; D is ambiguous. V was clipped by 1 base and J by 7 bases, with 16 bases between them. Germline values: CDR1 SQVTM, CDR2 ANQGSEA. This CDR3 spans 14 amino acids. CDR3 nucleotides: TGCAGCGTTGAAGGAGAGAGTAGGTTCGGTGGCTACACCTTC. Protein product: CSVEGESRFGGYTF. The whole variable domain, filled in from reference TRBV29-1 and TRBJ1-2, reads SAVISQKPSRDICQRGTSLTIQCQVDSQVTMMFWYRQQPGQSLTLIATANQGSEATYESGFVIDKFPISRPNLTFSTLTVSNMSPEDSSIYLCSVEGESRFGGYTFGSGTRLTVV.

As for this clone: This CDR3 is also generated by other DNA sequences in the sample. V usage is TRBV11-3 and J usage is TRBJ1-3; D possibly corresponds to TRBD1 (5 bases). Germline V gives CDR1 SGHNT, CDR2 YENEEA. CDR3 length equals 15 residues. Trimming left V 5 bases short and J 2 bases short, with 13 bases between. The CDR3 reads CASSPGQGPGNTIYF. The CDR3 nucleotides read TGTGCCAGCAGCCCGGGGCAGGGACCTGGAAACACCATATATTTT.

This clone was detected once. The rearrangement uses TRBV4-1 and TRBJ1-3, with D unclear. This CDR3 contains 16 residues. Germline CDR1 MGHRA, CDR2 YSYEKL. Trimming left V 4 bases short and J 4 bases short, with 17 bases between. The CDR3 nucleotides are TGCGCCAGCAGCCCAGACCCACTGCTAAGAGGAAACACCATATATTTT. It specifies CASSPDPLLRGNTIYF.

This clone has just one count. V is TRBV10-2 and J is TRBJ1-1, with TRBD1 matching 7 bases. CDR1 WSHSY and CDR2 SAAADI come from the germline V gene. The junction had 8 bases not matched to a gene; V was cut back by 7 bases and J by 3 bases. The CDR3 totals 14 residues. The CDR3 DNA reads TGCGCCAGCAAAGGGACAGTCTTATACACTGAAGCTTTCTTT. Translating it yields CASKGTVLYTEAFF.

The V call is TRBV19, the J call TRBJ1-6; D is uncertain. The CDR3 spans 18 residues. Trimming left V 0 bases short and J 0 bases short, with 12 bases between. Germline loops: CDR1 LNHDA, CDR2 SQIVND (reference sequence). The CDR3 loop reads CASSIDAATSSYNSPLHF. CDR3 nucleotides: TGTGCCAGTAGTATAGACGCCGCCACCAGCTCCTATAATTCACCCCTCCACTTT.

The chain employs TRBV7-2 and TRBJ1-5; D remains unclear. Germline CDR1 is SGHTA and CDR2 is FQGNSA. The CDR3 spans 12 residues. Between the trimmed V and J ends, which lost 6 bases and 4 bases, there was a span of 7 bases. The CDR3 nucleotides read TGTGCCAGCAGTACTCAGAATCAGCCCCAGCATTTT. Amino acid sequence: CASSTQNQPQHF.

The chain links TRBV5-6 to TRBJ1-2, with no clear D. CDR3 length: 14 residues. Germline V lookup: CDR1 SGHDT, CDR2 YYEEEE. Trimming took 0 bases from V and 4 from J, leaving 10 bases between them. The CDR3 loop reads CASSLVLGGYGYTF. The DNA for the CDR3 is TGTGCCAGCAGCTTGGTCCTGGGTGGCTATGGCTACACCTTC.

The chain employs TRBV2 and TRBJ1-5; 7 positions agree with TRBD1. Germline V gene sequence: CDR1 SNHLY, CDR2 FYNNEI. V lost 6 bases to trimming and J lost 4 bases; unmatched junction nucleotides: 6. The CDR3 spans 14 residues. CDR3 coding DNA: TGTGCCAGCAGCCAACAGGGGTGGAATCAGCCCCAGCATTTT. Protein product: CASSQQGWNQPQHF.

The rearrangement links TRBV5-4 to TRBJ1-1, with D unresolved. The germline V gene has CDR1 SGHNT and CDR2 YYREEE (reference sequence). Trimming shortened V by 0 bases and J by 0 bases, and 6 bases separated the two germline ends. The CDR3 spans 14 residues. The CDR3 sequence: CASSLGQMNTEAFF. The CDR3 DNA reads as TGTGCCAGCAGCTTGGGCCAGATGAACACTGAAGCTTTCTTT.

The chain is built from TRBV6-2 or TRBV6-3 and TRBJ1-5; no firm D call. Looked up from germline, CDR1 is MNHEY and CDR2 is SVGEGT. The CDR3 contains 16 residues. The V end lost 0 bases, the J end lost 1 base, and 10 bases lay between the germline ends. The CDR3 spells CASSYSTHQSNQPQHF. The CDR3 nucleotides are TGTGCCAGCAGTTACTCGACCCATCAAAGCAATCAGCCCCAGCATTTT.

J is TRBJ2-7 and V is TRBV9; a weak D match, TRBD1 (5 bases). The CDR3 runs 13 residues. CDR1 SGDLS and CDR2 YYNGEE come from the germline V gene. V lost 0 bases, J lost 5 bases, and 9 bases lay in between. The CDR3 region has the DNA TGTGCCAGCAGCGTAGATTCAGGGAACGAGCAGTACTTC. Translation: CASSVDSGNEQYF.

V and J are TRBV19 and TRBJ2-2, with TRBD1 matching over 9 bases. The CDR3 is 16 amino acids. Germline V CDR1 and CDR2: LNHDA, SQIVND (reference sequence). With V trimmed by 0 bases and J by 3 bases, 2 bases remained unmatched. The CDR3 spells CASSIEQGADTGELFF. In DNA, the CDR3 is TGTGCCAGTAGTATAGAACAGGGGGCCGACACCGGGGAGCTGTTTTTT. The variable domain in full, completed from reference TRBV19 and TRBJ2-2, reads DGGITQSPKYLFRKEGQNVTLSCEQNLNHDAMYWYRQDPGQGLRLIYYSQIVNDFQKGDIAEGYSVSREKKESFPLTVTSAQKNPTAFYLCASSIEQGADTGELFFGEGSRLTVL.

This rearrangement joins TRBV6-5 to TRBJ2-2; D possibly uses TRBD1 or TRBD2 (6 bases each). This CDR3 is built from 15 residues. Trimming cost V 0 bases and J 7 bases, with 12 bases left between them. The germline V gene has CDR1 MNHEY and CDR2 SVGAGI. CDR3 protein: CASSYSKGGHGELFF. In DNA, the CDR3 is TGTGCCAGCAGTTACTCGAAGGGGGGACACGGGGAGCTGTTTTTT.

The chain uses TRBV7-2 and TRBJ2-1; D is undetermined. This CDR3 spans 16 amino acids. Germline V gene lookup returns CDR1 SGHTA and CDR2 FQGNSA. The ends were cut back, 6 bases at V and 2 bases at J, with 17 bases in the middle. In nucleotides, the CDR3 is TGTGCCAGCAGTTACGCATCCCCGAGCCCCTACAATGAGCAGTTCTTC. Translated: CASSYASPSPYNEQFF.

The J gene is TRBJ1-4, the V gene TRBV4-2, with D hard to call. The V end lost 1 base, the J end lost 6 bases, and 6 bases lay between the germline ends. The germline V gene has CDR1 LGHNA and CDR2 YNFKEQ. CDR3 length: 13 residues. In DNA form, the CDR3 reads TGTGCCAGCAGCCAAGCCTTTTATGAAAAACTGTTTTTT. Translated, it gives CASSQAFYEKLFF.

The genes are TRBV5-1 and TRBJ2-7; D is possibly TRBD1 (6 bases). Germline lookup yields CDR1 SGHRS and CDR2 YFSETQ. There are 12 residues in the CDR3. Trimming shortened V by 1 base and J by 5 bases, and 7 bases separated the two germline ends. The CDR3 DNA sequence: TGCGCCAGCAGCTTGACAGGGAACGAGCAGTACTTC. It encodes CASSLTGNEQYF.

The chain carries TRBV11-2 and TRBJ1-2, with 7 nucleotides matching TRBD1. Trimming took 4 bases from V and 5 from J; bases not matched to a gene: 4. Germline V gene lookup returns CDR1 SGHAT and CDR2 FQNNGV. This CDR3 region has 13 residues. For the CDR3, the DNA is TGTGCCAGCAGCTCAGGGGGGCCATATGGCTACACCTTC. It codes for CASSSGGPYGYTF.

Comment on this clone: At one boundary the junction diverges from the germline segment, which might be a read error. The chain is built from TRBV5-4 and TRBJ1-1; the D is unclear. The germline V gene has CDR1 SGHNT and CDR2 YYREEE (reference sequence). The CDR3 covers 12 residues. CDR3 nucleotides: TGTGCCAGCAGCTTGGACGGGGTTGAATCTTTCTTT. Its protein product is CASSLDGVESFF.

The genes are TRBV4-1 and TRBJ2-3; D is uncertain. V shed 2 bases and J shed 4 bases, with 28 bases lying between them. The CDR3 consists of 20 residues. The germline V gene encodes CDR1 MGHRA and CDR2 YSYEKL. The CDR3 loop reads CASSQSPTGRTPNSPDTQYF. CDR3 bases: TGCGCCAGCAGCCAATCTCCTACGGGCCGGACCCCCAACTCGCCAGATACGCAGTATTTT.

This chain uses TRBV13 with TRBJ1-2; D not certain. The CDR3 sequence is 15 residues long. From germline, CDR1 is PRHDT and CDR2 FYEKMQ (reference sequence). The V and J ends lost 1 base and 0 bases respectively, with 9 bases between them. CDR3 amino acids: CASSLVGPANYGYTF. The CDR3 region has the DNA TGTGCCAGCAGCTTAGTAGGCCCAGCTAACTATGGCTACACCTTC.

This clone showed up just once. This chain links TRBV4-1 with TRBJ2-3, with D possibly matching TRBD1 (6 bases). Germline V gene lookup returns CDR1 MGHRA and CDR2 YSYEKL. Trimming took off 4 bases at V and 3 bases at J, with 11 bases between the two ends. The CDR3 runs 14 residues. DNA of the CDR3: TGCGCCAGCAGCCCCTACAGGGCAACAGATACGCAGTATTTT. Protein sequence: CASSPYRATDTQYF.

The chain has TRBV7-9 and TRBJ2-7, with D hard to call. Germline loops: CDR1 SEHNR, CDR2 FQNEAQ (reference sequence). The CDR3 spans 14 residues. Trimming removed 0 bases at V and 2 bases at J, with 8 bases between. CDR3 in amino acids: CASSLARTTYEQYF. CDR3 DNA: TGTGCCAGCAGCTTAGCCCGGACCACCTACGAGCAGTACTTC.

The CDR3 DNA follows: TGTGCCAGCAGCCCATCGGACCGGGACTATGGCTACACCTTC. Protein product: CASSPSDRDYGYTF. V and J are TRBV7-2 and TRBJ1-2; D ambiguous. Germline values: CDR1 SGHTA, CDR2 FQGNSA. This CDR3 has 14 residues. V lost 5 bases and J 3 bases, leaving 13 bases between the germline ends.

V is TRBV10-3 and J is TRBJ1-1, with TRBD1 as a possible D gene (5 bases). Looked up from germline, CDR1 is ENHRY and CDR2 is SYGVKD. The ends were cut back, 5 bases at V and 8 bases at J, with 12 bases in the middle. The CDR3 is made up of 12 amino acids. CDR3 in amino acids: CAISLQGREAFF. DNA for the CDR3: TGTGCCATCAGTCTTCAGGGTCGAGAAGCTTTCTTT.